This T cell receptor (beta chain) derives from a study of blood T cell repertoires in COVID-19. Across the whole study: There were acute and convalescent COVID-19 samples, and they came from the United States, Italy and Spain. T cells, B-cell-depleted T cells, or PBMCs provided the cDNA or gDNA that served as material.

Study processing details: Amplification of reference gene primers was used by the study to estimate nucleated cell counts. The protocol was immunoSEQ multiplex PCR, while the TCRdb copy is restricted to in-frame clones and leaves out a portion. From that table come the V and J calls and clone size; the DNA was used to work out D and trimming. The sample carries roughly 170,000 clones, around 86% recorded once. This TCR came from a man aged 40-50 years with active or convalescent COVID-19. The sequencing sample was made of peripheral blood.

The CDR3 protein is CASNTSPGTGERWAIYEQYF. The CDR3, as DNA: TGTGCCAGCAACACCAGTCCCGGGACAGGGGAGCGGTGGGCCATCTACGAGCAGTACTTC. The V and J genes are TRBV28 and TRBJ2-7; 10 bases match TRBD1. The CDR3 extends over 20 amino acids. The germline V gene encodes CDR1 MDHEN and CDR2 SYDVKM. The J segment lost 3 bases and the V segment lost 7 bases, leaving 24 bases of the junction unmatched.